This T cell receptor (beta chain) stems from a study of blood T cell repertoires in COVID-19. Germline loops: CDR1 SQVTM, CDR2 ANQGSEA. Germline trimming cut 4 bases from V and 3 bases from J; bases unmatched to any gene: 6. This CDR3 is 15 amino acids long. Profiling relied on immunoSEQ multiplex PCR, and the TCRdb table lists in-frame clones only, not all of them. The sample has about 200,000 clones, approximately 88% seen once. The sequenced material came from peripheral blood. The chain has TRBV29-1 and TRBJ2-6; the match to TRBD1 covers 7 bases. The origin of this receptor is a man in his 60s who had recovered from COVID-19. CDR3 residues: CSVGDRANGANVLTF. In nucleotides, the CDR3 is TGCAGCGTTGGTGACAGGGCTAATGGGGCCAACGTCCTGACTTTC.